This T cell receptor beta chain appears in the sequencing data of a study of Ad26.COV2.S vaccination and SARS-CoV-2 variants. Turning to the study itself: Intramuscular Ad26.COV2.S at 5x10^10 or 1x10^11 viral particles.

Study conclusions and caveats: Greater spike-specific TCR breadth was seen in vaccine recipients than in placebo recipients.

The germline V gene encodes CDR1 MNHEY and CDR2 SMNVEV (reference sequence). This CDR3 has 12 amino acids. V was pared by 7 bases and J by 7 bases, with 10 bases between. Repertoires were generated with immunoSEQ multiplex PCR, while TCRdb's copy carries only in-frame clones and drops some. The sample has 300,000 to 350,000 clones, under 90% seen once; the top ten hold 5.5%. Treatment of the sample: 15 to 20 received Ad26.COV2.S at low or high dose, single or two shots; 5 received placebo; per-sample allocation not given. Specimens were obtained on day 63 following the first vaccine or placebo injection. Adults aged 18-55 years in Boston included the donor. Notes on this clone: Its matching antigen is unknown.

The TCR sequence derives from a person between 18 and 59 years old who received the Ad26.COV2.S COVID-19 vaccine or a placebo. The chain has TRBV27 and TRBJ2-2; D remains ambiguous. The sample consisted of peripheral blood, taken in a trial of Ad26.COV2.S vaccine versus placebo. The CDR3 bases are TGTGCCAGCAAAGTCTGGAGCGGGGAGCTGTTTTTT. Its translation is CASKVWSGELFF.